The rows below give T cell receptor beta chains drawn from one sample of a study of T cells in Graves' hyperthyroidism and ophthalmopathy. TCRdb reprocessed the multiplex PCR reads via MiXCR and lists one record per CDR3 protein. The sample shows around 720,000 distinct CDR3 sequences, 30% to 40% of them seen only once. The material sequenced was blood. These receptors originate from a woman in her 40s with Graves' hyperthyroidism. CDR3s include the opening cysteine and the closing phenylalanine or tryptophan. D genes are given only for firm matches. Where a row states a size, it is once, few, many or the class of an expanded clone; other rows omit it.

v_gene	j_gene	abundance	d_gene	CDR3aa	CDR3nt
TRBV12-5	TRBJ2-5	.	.	CASGPGGHQETQYF	TGTGCTAGTGGGCCGGGGGGCCACCAAGAGACCCAGTACTTC
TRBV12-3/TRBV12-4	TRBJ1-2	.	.	CASSFQGLGDGYTF	TGTGCCAGCAGTTTTCAGGGGCTCGGAGATGGCTACACCTTC
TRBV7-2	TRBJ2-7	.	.	CASSLDTGTLSSYEQYF	TGTGCCAGCAGCTTAGATACTGGGACACTGAGCTCCTACGAGCAGTACTTC
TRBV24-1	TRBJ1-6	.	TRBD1	CATSAGTGDNSPLHF	TGTGCCACCAGTGCGGGCACAGGGGATAATTCACCCCTCCACTTT
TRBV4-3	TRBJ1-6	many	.	CASSQVGPTPLHF	TGCGCCAGCAGCCAAGTGGGGCCAACACCCCTCCACTTT
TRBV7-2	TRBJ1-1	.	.	CASSSGGASEAFF	TGTGCCAGCAGCTCTGGGGGGGCTTCTGAAGCTTTCTTT
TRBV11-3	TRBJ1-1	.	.	CASSTEQGWTEAFF	TGTGCCAGCAGCACTGAACAGGGTTGGACTGAAGCTTTCTTT
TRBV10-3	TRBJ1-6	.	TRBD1	CAISAGTGANSPLHF	TGTGCCATCAGTGCCGGGACAGGGGCGAATTCACCCCTCCACTTT
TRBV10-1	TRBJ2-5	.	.	CASSDNEETQYF	TGCGCCAGCAGTGACAATGAGGAGACCCAGTACTTC
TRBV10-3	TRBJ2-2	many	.	CASREQASDTGELFF	TGTGCCTCGAGAGAGCAGGCTAGCGACACCGGGGAGCTGTTTTTT
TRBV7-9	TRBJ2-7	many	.	CASSLEAGRRYF	TGTGCCAGCAGCTTAGAGGCGGGGAGAAGGTACTTC
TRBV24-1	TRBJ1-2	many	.	CATSVGRTYGYTF	TGTGCCACCAGTGTGGGACGGACCTATGGCTACACCTTC
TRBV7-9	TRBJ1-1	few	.	CASSYSAGEAFF	TGTGCCAGCAGCTACTCCGCGGGTGAAGCTTTCTTT
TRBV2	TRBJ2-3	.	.	CASTQRSTSSTDTQYF	TGTGCCAGCACTCAGCGGTCGACTTCTAGCACAGATACGCAGTATTTT
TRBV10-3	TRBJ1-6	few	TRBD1	CAISEGQGAGGSPLHF	TGTGCCATCAGTGAGGGACAGGGGGCAGGGGGTTCACCCCTCCACTTT
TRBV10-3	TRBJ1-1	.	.	CAIGDLMGAEAFF	TGTGCCATCGGGGACCTCATGGGGGCTGAAGCTTTCTTT
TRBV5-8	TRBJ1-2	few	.	CASSRPPVDGYTF	TGTGCCAGCAGCCGACCGCCGGTCGATGGCTACACCTTC
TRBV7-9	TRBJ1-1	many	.	CASSVGALNTEAFF	TGTGCCAGCAGCGTAGGGGCCCTGAACACTGAAGCTTTCTTT
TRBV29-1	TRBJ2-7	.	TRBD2	CSVKLAGTYEQYF	TGCAGCGTCAAACTAGCGGGGACCTACGAGCAGTACTTC
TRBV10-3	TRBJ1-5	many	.	CAISEAAQPQHF	TGTGCCATCAGTGAGGCAGCCCAGCCCCAGCATTTT
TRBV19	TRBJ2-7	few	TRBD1	CASSLGTEGASYEQYF	TGTGCCAGCTCCCTGGGGACAGAAGGAGCCTCCTACGAGCAGTACTTC
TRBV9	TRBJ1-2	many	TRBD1	CASSVAGQGWYGYTF	TGTGCCAGCAGCGTAGCAGGACAGGGGTGGTATGGCTACACCTTC
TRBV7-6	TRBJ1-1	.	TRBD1	CASSQPDRRVPEAFF	TGCGCCAGCAGCCAACCGGACAGGCGGGTACCTGAAGCTTTCTTT
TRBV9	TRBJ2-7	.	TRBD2	CASSPGDYAYEQYF	TGTGCCAGCAGCCCCGGGGACTACGCCTACGAGCAGTACTTC
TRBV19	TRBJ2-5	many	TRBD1	CASSILDREETQYF	TGTGCCAGTAGTATCCTCGACAGGGAAGAGACCCAGTACTTC
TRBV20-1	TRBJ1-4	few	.	CSAGGTPTNEKLFF	TGCAGTGCTGGGGGGACACCAACTAATGAAAAACTGTTTTTT
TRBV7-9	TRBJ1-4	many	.	CAIVTGGEKLFF	TGTGCCATCGTGACGGGCGGTGAAAAACTGTTTTTT
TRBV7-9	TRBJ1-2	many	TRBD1	CASSRHSGQGFGYTF	TGTGCCAGCAGCCGTCATTCTGGACAGGGCTTTGGCTACACCTTC